Listed here are 28 T cell receptor beta chains from one sample, sequenced in a study of T cell responses to AZD1222 COVID-19 vaccine. Measured with immunoSEQ multiplex PCR; TCRdb has only the in-frame clones, and not every one. Among about 96,000 clones listed, 85% to 90% were seen once. The sequences come from peripheral blood, collected on day 0 of AZD1222 vaccination. These receptors came from an adult in good health.

The chain is built from TRBV3-1 (or the pseudogene TRBV3-2) and TRBJ1-2, with 7 bases fitting TRBD1. The CDR3 has 16 residues. The ends lost 3 bases at V and 0 bases at J; junction bases unmatched: 7. The germline V gene encodes CDR1 LGHDT and CDR2 YNNKEL (reference sequence). CDR3 bases: TGTGCCAGCAGCCACTCGACCGGGACAGCTAACTATGGCTACACCTTC. Translated, it gives CASSHSTGTANYGYTF.

This clone was picked up one time. The chain combines TRBV5-1 with TRBJ2-7; 10 positions agree with TRBD2. The CDR3 is 15 amino acids. Germline CDR1 and CDR2: SGHRS and YFSETQ. The V gene end was trimmed by 0 bases and the J gene end by 5 bases; junction bases not matched to a gene: 5. Here the CDR3 reads CASSLGLAGVNEQYF. CDR3 sequence (DNA): TGCGCCAGCAGCTTGGGCCTAGCGGGAGTTAACGAGCAGTACTTC.

The V call is TRBV4-1, the J call TRBJ2-1; D unresolved. Germline V lookup: CDR1 MGHRA, CDR2 YSYEKL. The germline V and J ends were trimmed by 0 bases and 9 bases, with 15 bases remaining between them. The CDR3 extends over 15 amino acids. Here the CDR3 DNA reads TGCGCCAGCAGCCAAGAGGATGTCGAATTCGGTGAGCAGTTCTTC. Translating it yields CASSQEDVEFGEQFF.

The rearrangement links TRBV6-1 to TRBJ2-7; the D is unclear. Germline CDR1 and CDR2: MNHNS and SASEGT. The germline V and J ends were trimmed by 1 base and 4 bases, with 17 bases remaining between them. This CDR3 comprises 16 residues. In nucleotides, the CDR3 is TGTGCCAGCAGTGAAGGATTTGTCGACATAAGGTACGAGCAGTACTTC. As protein: CASSEGFVDIRYEQYF.

This chain uses TRBV9 with TRBJ2-3; D perhaps matches TRBD2 (5 bases). Trimming pared 3 bases from V and 3 bases from J, leaving 23 bases between. The germline V gene encodes CDR1 SGDLS and CDR2 YYNGEE. This CDR3 is built from 18 residues. The CDR3 region has the DNA TGTGCCAGCAGCGACGGCGCGGGTGCATTGGGTTGGACAGATACGCAGTATTTT. Translating it yields CASSDGAGALGWTDTQYF.

CDR3 residues: CASSSRSLNYRENTGELFF. The CDR3, as DNA: TGCGCCAGCAGCTCCCGATCGTTAAATTACAGGGAGAACACCGGGGAGCTGTTTTTT. The J gene is TRBJ2-2, the V gene TRBV5-1; maybe TRBD1 (6 bases). Per germline, CDR1 SGHRS and CDR2 YFSETQ. The CDR3 sequence is 19 residues long. Between the trimmed V and J ends, which lost 3 bases and 1 base, there was a span of 22 bases.

V usage is TRBV18 and J usage is TRBJ1-6; TRBD1 aligns across 9 bases. The CDR3 totals 15 residues. V shed 0 bases and J 9 bases; nucleotides not matched to a gene: 3. Germline CDR1 is KGHSH and CDR2 is LQKENI. In DNA, the CDR3 is TGTGCCAGCTCACCACCGGGACAGGGCTCTTCACCCCTCCACTTT. It yields the protein CASSPPGQGSSPLHF.

The chain links TRBV29-1 to TRBJ2-3, with D possibly being TRBD2 (5 bases). V shed 1 base and J shed 7 bases, with 24 bases lying between them. This CDR3 contains 17 residues. CDR1 and CDR2 from the germline V gene are SQVTM and ANQGSEA. The CDR3 spells CSVEVERTKAQVYTQYF. In DNA, the CDR3 is TGCAGCGTTGAAGTGGAGCGGACGAAAGCCCAGGTCTATACGCAGTATTTT.

The genes are TRBV5-1 and TRBJ2-1; TRBD1 matches at 9 bases. Germline lookup yields CDR1 SGHRS and CDR2 YFSETQ. V lost 1 base, J lost 5 bases, and 4 bases stayed unmatched. The CDR3 consists of 15 residues. CDR3 in DNA: TGCGCCAGCAGCTTGTTGGGACAGGGCAACAATGAGCAGTTCTTC. It translates to CASSLLGQGNNEQFF. Full variable domain (rest looked up from reference TRBV5-1 and TRBJ2-1): KAGVTQTPRYLIKTRGQQVTLSCSPISGHRSVSWYQQTPGQGLQFLFEYFSETQRNKGNFPGRFSGRQFSNSRSEMNVSTLELGDSALYLCASSLLGQGNNEQFFGPGTRLTVL.

This chain connects TRBV6-2 or TRBV6-3 to TRBJ1-2, with D maybe TRBD1 (6 bases). Germline V lookup: CDR1 MNHEY, CDR2 SVGEGT. Trimming took 4 bases from V and 1 from J, leaving 10 bases between them. CDR3 size: 14 residues. CDR3 sequence reads: CASSSTGFNYGYTF. The DNA for the CDR3 is TGTGCCAGCAGTTCTACAGGGTTTAACTATGGCTACACCTTC.

The chain has TRBV13 and TRBJ2-6, with TRBD1 as a possible D gene (5 bases). V was cut by 3 bases and J by 0 bases, with 18 bases left in between. The germline V gene has CDR1 PRHDT and CDR2 FYEKMQ (reference sequence). This CDR3 spans 19 amino acids. CDR3 DNA: TGTGCCAGCAGCTTGGATGCGCGACAGAGTTCCTCTGGGGCCAACGTCCTGACTTTC. It translates to CASSLDARQSSSGANVLTF.

The chain links TRBV5-8 to TRBJ1-5; no firm D call. The germline V gene encodes CDR1 SGHTS and CDR2 YDEGEE. V lost 1 base to trimming and J lost 0 bases, with 20 bases between them. This CDR3 has 19 residues. CDR3: CASSLRAGTSGNSNQPQHF. The CDR3 DNA reads as TGTGCCAGCAGCTTGCGAGCAGGTACCTCTGGGAATAGCAATCAGCCCCAGCATTTT.

This chain connects TRBV28 to TRBJ2-1; TRBD2 matches at 10 bases. The V segment lost 6 bases and the J segment 7 bases; nucleotides outside the gene matches: 9. The CDR3 covers 15 residues. Germline V lookup: CDR1 MDHEN, CDR2 SYDVKM. The CDR3 DNA follows: TGTGCCAGCAGGCCGGGACTAGCGACCGGAAATGAGCAGTTCTTC. Its protein is CASRPGLATGNEQFF.

As DNA, the CDR3 is TGTGCCAGCAGTTACCGACAGAACACTGAAGCTTTCTTT. This gives the protein CASSYRQNTEAFF. The rearrangement uses TRBV6-2 or TRBV6-3 and TRBJ1-1; D gene unclear. The CDR3 spans 13 residues. Trimming removed 2 bases at V and 1 base at J, with 5 bases between. Germline CDR1 MNHEY, CDR2 SVGEGT.

This clone was found a few times. This rearrangement joins TRBV5-6 to TRBJ2-7; 11 nucleotides align to TRBD2. V lost 0 bases to trimming and J lost 3 bases; unmatched junction nucleotides: 2. The CDR3 is 15 residues long. Germline values: CDR1 SGHDT, CDR2 YYEEEE. In DNA form, the CDR3 reads TGTGCCAGCAGCTTGGTGGGGACTAGCGGCTACGAGCAGTACTTC. Its translation: CASSLVGTSGYEQYF.

The V call is TRBV7-2, the J call TRBJ1-1, with 7 bases aligning to TRBD1. This CDR3 has 15 amino acids. Germline lookup yields CDR1 SGHTA and CDR2 FQGNSA. The V gene end was trimmed by 3 bases and the J gene end by 5 bases; junction bases not matched to a gene: 9. The chain's CDR3 is CASSLYGGGNTEAFF. In DNA form, the CDR3 reads TGTGCCAGCAGCTTGTATGGAGGGGGCAATACTGAAGCTTTCTTT.

This chain links TRBV6-2 or TRBV6-3 with TRBJ1-5; 9 bases agree with TRBD1. The CDR3 consists of 15 residues. Germline V gene data show CDR1 as MNHEY and CDR2 as SVGEGT. With V trimmed by 4 bases and J by 4 bases, 5 bases remained unmatched. CDR3 DNA: TGTGCCAGCAGTTCCGACAGGGGGTATAATCAGCCCCAGCATTTT. Translation gives CASSSDRGYNQPQHF.

The V and J genes are TRBV29-1 and TRBJ2-1; 11 nucleotides align to TRBD2. The CDR3 has 14 residues. CDR1 is SQVTM and CDR2 is ANQGSEA in the germline V gene. Trimming took 6 bases from V and 2 from J; bases not matched to a gene: 3. CDR3 DNA sequence: TGCAGCGTATCGACTAGCGGGACCTACAATGAGCAGTTCTTC. It yields the protein CSVSTSGTYNEQFF.

In DNA, the CDR3 is TGTGCCAGCAGTCCCCAGGGGGAACAAGAGACCCAGTACTTC. As protein: CASSPQGEQETQYF. The rearrangement joins TRBV6-5 to TRBJ2-5; 7 bases map to TRBD1. The germline gives CDR1 MNHEY, CDR2 SVGAGI. The CDR3 totals 14 residues. With 5 bases clipped from V and 2 bases from J, the junction kept 5 bases outside the gene matches.

The sample holds many counts of this clone. The chain employs TRBV29-1 and TRBJ2-1, with TRBD2 identical over 14 bases. CDR3 length: 14 amino acids. Trimming at V came to 6 bases and at J to 5 bases, leaving 3 bases not matched to a gene. Germline CDR1 and CDR2: SQVTM and ANQGSEA. CDR3 DNA sequence: TGCAGCGTGGGACTAGCGGGAGATCACAATGAGCAGTTCTTC. Protein sequence: CSVGLAGDHNEQFF.

The rearrangement uses TRBV28 and TRBJ1-4; TRBD1 matches 9 bases. Unmatched junction bases numbered 8, after V lost 7 bases and J lost 8 bases. CDR3 size: 14 residues. CDR1 is MDHEN, CDR2 SYDVKM, per germline. This CDR3 reads CASISQGAREKLFF. The CDR3 coding sequence is TGTGCCAGCATCTCACAGGGGGCACGGGAAAAACTGTTTTTT.

CDR3 sequence: CASSSRSSYNSPLHF. In DNA, the CDR3 is TGTGCCAGCAGTTCCCGGAGCTCCTATAATTCACCCCTCCACTTT. This chain joins TRBV25-1 and TRBJ1-6; D unclear. The CDR3 contains 15 residues. Germline CDR1 MGHDK, CDR2 SYGVNS. Trimming removed 5 bases at V and 0 bases at J, with 8 bases between. The whole variable domain, remainder taken from reference TRBV25-1 and TRBJ1-6, is EADIYQTPRYLVIGTGKKITLECSQTMGHDKMYWYQQDPGMELHLIHYSYGVNSTEKGDLSSESTVSRIRTEHFPLTLESARPSHTSQYLCASSSRSSYNSPLHFGNGTRLTVT.

The V and J genes are TRBV19 and TRBJ1-4; D remains unclear. CDR1 is LNHDA, CDR2 SQIVND, per germline (reference sequence). V lost 5 bases to trimming and J lost 3 bases, with 10 bases between them. This CDR3 region has 14 residues. The DNA for the CDR3 is TGTGCCAGTAGTGGGAGCATAGCTAATGAAAAACTGTTTTTT. Amino acid sequence: CASSGSIANEKLFF. The variable domain in full, completed from reference TRBV19 and TRBJ1-4, reads DGGITQSPKYLFRKEGQNVTLSCEQNLNHDAMYWYRQDPGQGLRLIYYSQIVNDFQKGDIAEGYSVSREKKESFPLTVTSAQKNPTAFYLCASSGSIANEKLFFGSGTQLSVL.

The rearrangement links TRBV7-9 to TRBJ1-4, with D hard to call. The germline gives CDR1 SEHNR, CDR2 FQNEAQ (reference sequence). Trimming shortened V by 1 base and J by 3 bases, and 12 bases separated the two germline ends. The CDR3 sequence is 16 residues long. The CDR3 region has the DNA TGTGCCAGCAGCTTAGGGGAGGGAACGGCTAATGAAAAACTGTTTTTT. This sequence encodes CASSLGEGTANEKLFF.

This rearrangement joins TRBV9 to TRBJ2-1, with TRBD1 matching 10 bases. Germline V gene lookup returns CDR1 SGDLS and CDR2 YYNGEE. The CDR3 loop spans 16 amino acids. The ends lost 7 bases at V and 5 bases at J; junction bases unmatched: 12. The CDR3 nucleotides are TGTGCCAGCCAAGGGGGAACGGGACAGGGGAACAATGAGCAGTTCTTC. Translation: CASQGGTGQGNNEQFF.

The V call is TRBV29-1, the J call TRBJ1-1; 7 bases are a match to TRBD1. Trimming removed 4 bases from V and 4 bases from J; junction bases left unmatched: 6. The germline CDR1 and CDR2 sequences are SQVTM and ANQGSEA. This CDR3 region has 13 residues. This CDR3 is CSVVDREGTEAFF. The CDR3 DNA reads as TGCAGCGTTGTAGACAGGGAGGGCACTGAAGCTTTCTTT.

The chain joins TRBV5-1 to TRBJ2-2; no definite D call. This CDR3 contains 16 residues. Per germline, CDR1 SGHRS and CDR2 YFSETQ. The V end was cut by 2 bases, the J end by 0 bases, with 11 bases between. This CDR3 reads CASSFLKASNTGELFF. CDR3 DNA: TGCGCCAGCAGCTTTCTCAAGGCCTCGAACACCGGGGAGCTGTTTTTT.

The CDR3 DNA follows: TGCGCCAGCGGGGAGACAGGGTATGAAAAACTGTTTTTT. Protein product: CASGETGYEKLFF. The chain carries TRBV5-1 and TRBJ1-4, with 7 bases lining up with TRBD1. Per germline, CDR1 SGHRS and CDR2 YFSETQ. This CDR3 contains 13 residues. J lost 6 bases, V lost 7 bases, and 6 bases had no gene match.